This is a list of T cell receptor beta chains from one sample in a study of post-analysis software for immune sequencing data. Each CDR3 protein gets one entry after TCRdb re-called the PCR reads with MiXCR. This sample yields hundreds of thousands of distinct CDR3 sequences, of which approximately 59% are seen a single time; around 11% belongs to the top ten. The sequencing input was blood. The receptors were gathered from a girl aged 2 to 10 with multiple sclerosis. CDR3s include the opening cysteine and the closing phenylalanine or tryptophan. The order of the fields is V gene, clone size, D gene, J gene, CDR3 protein, CDR3 DNA. D genes are given only for firm matches. Clone size is given for some rows only: seen once, a few or many times, or a class if the clone is expanded.

TRBV4-2	few	-	TRBJ2-1	CASSQDGVHNEQFF	TGTGCCAGCAGCCAAGATGGGGTTCACAATGAGCAGTTCTTC
TRBV5-5	-	TRBD1	TRBJ2-1	CASSLEGGTGYYNEQFF	TGTGCCAGCAGCTTGGAGGGCGGGACAGGGTACTACAATGAGCAGTTCTTC
TRBV30	-	TRBD2	TRBJ2-1	CAWSVGVSGGLNEQFF	TGTGCCTGGAGTGTCGGGGTCAGCGGGGGGCTCAATGAGCAGTTCTTC
TRBV5-1	-	-	TRBJ2-1	CASSLVGRNNEQFF	TGTGCCAGCAGTTTAGTGGGGCGGAACAATGAGCAGTTCTTC
TRBV3-1	-	-	TRBJ2-1	CASSQDQADRSYNEQFF	TGTGCCAGCAGCCAAGATCAGGCAGACCGCTCCTACAATGAGCAGTTCTTC
TRBV12-3/TRBV12-4	few	-	TRBJ2-3	CASSFLKQGLITDTQYF	TGTGCCAGCAGTTTTCTGAAACAGGGCCTCATCACAGATACGCAGTATTTT
TRBV12-3/TRBV12-4	-	TRBD1	TRBJ1-1	CASSSHGQDEAFF	TGTGCCAGCAGTTCCCACGGACAGGACGAAGCTTTCTTT
TRBV29-1	few	-	TRBJ2-5	CSVEGGEETQYF	TGCAGCGTTGAAGGCGGGGAAGAGACCCAGTACTTC
TRBV5-1	-	TRBD2	TRBJ2-1	CASSPRTSSNEQFF	TGCGCCAGCAGCCCCAGGACTAGCTCCAATGAGCAGTTCTTC
TRBV20-1	-	TRBD2	TRBJ2-1	CSAPGLAMHNEQFF	TGCAGTGCACCGGGACTAGCGATGCACAATGAGCAGTTCTTC
TRBV9	-	TRBD1	TRBJ2-4	CASSPGDRIKNIQYF	TGTGCCAGCAGCCCAGGGGACAGAATAAAAAACATTCAGTACTTC
TRBV5-1	-	TRBD1	TRBJ1-2	CASSRDSPYGYTF	TGCGCCAGCAGCCGGGACAGTCCCTATGGCTACACCTTC
TRBV6-5	few	TRBD1	TRBJ2-5	CASSSPGQGQETQYF	TGTGCCAGCAGTTCTCCTGGACAGGGGCAAGAGACCCAGTACTTC
TRBV7-9	few	-	TRBJ2-7	CASSLGFGTEGSYEQYF	TGTGCCAGCAGCTTGGGTTTCGGAACAGAGGGTTCCTACGAGCAGTACTTC
TRBV3-1	-	TRBD1	TRBJ1-2	CASSQSGQHYGYTF	TGTGCCAGCAGCCAATCGGGACAGCACTATGGCTACACCTTC
TRBV7-2	few	TRBD2	TRBJ2-3	CASSSGTGGLTDTQYF	TGTGCCAGCAGCTCCGGGACGGGGGGTCTCACAGATACGCAGTATTTT
TRBV6-5	-	-	TRBJ2-7	CASSPGVRLEQYF	TGTGCCAGCAGTCCGGGGGTGCGGCTCGAGCAGTACTTC